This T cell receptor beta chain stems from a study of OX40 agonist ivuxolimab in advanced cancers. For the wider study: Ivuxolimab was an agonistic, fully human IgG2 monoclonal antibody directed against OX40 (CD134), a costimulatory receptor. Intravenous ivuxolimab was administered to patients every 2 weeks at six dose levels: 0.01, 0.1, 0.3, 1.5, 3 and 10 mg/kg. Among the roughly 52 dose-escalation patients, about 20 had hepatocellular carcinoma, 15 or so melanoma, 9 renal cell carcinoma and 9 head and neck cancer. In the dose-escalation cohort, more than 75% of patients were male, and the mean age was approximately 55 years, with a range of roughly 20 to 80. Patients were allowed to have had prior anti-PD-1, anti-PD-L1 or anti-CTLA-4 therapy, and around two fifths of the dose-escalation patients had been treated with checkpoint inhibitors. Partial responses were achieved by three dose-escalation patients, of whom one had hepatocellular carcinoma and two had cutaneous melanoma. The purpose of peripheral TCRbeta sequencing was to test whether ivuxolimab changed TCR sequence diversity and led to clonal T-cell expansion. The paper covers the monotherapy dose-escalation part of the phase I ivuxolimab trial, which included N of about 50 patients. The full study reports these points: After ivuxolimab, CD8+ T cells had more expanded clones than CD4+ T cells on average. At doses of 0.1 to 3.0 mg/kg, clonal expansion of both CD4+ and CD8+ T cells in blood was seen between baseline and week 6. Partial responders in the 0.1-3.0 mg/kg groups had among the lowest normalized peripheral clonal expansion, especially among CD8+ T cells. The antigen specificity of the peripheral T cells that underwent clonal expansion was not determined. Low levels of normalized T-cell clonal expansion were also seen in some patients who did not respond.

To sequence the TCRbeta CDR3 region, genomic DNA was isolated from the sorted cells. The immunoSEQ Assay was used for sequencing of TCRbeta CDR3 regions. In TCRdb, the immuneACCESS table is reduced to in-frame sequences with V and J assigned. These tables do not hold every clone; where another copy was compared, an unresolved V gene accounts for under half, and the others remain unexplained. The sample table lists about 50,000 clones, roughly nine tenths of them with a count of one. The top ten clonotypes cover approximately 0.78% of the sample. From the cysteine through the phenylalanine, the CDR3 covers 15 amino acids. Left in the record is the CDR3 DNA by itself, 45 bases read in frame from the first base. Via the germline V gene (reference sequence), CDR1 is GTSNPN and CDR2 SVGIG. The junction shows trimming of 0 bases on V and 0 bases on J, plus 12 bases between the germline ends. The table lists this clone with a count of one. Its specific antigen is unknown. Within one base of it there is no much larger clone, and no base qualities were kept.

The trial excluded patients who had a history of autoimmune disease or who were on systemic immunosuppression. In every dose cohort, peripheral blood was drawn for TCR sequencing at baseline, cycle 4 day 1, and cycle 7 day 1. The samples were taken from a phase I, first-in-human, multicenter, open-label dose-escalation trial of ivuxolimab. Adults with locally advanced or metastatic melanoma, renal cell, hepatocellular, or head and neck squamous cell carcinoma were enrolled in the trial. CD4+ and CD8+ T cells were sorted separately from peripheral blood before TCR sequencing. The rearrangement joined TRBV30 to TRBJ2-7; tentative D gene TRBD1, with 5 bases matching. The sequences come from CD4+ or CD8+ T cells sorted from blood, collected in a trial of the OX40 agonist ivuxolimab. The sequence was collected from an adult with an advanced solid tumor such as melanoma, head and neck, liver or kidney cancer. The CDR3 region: CAWSVPGALSYEQYF. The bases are TGTGCCTGGAGTGTACCTGGGGCGCTCTCCTACGAGCAGTACTTC.